This T cell receptor (beta chain) emerged from a study of Graves' ophthalmopathy and Graves' hyperthyroidism. Many counts were recorded for this clonotype. Amplification from RNA transcripts yielded the TCR beta CDR3 regions. First-round RT-PCR used HTBI primers; second-round multiplex PCR followed. One entry per CDR3 protein, called by TCRdb with MiXCR from the multiplex PCR reads. The repertoire has 350,000 to 400,000 distinct CDR3 sequences, around 20% of them found once; the top ten carry 1.6%. The TCR sequence derives from a young woman with Graves' ophthalmopathy. Sequenced material: peripheral blood.

CDR3 DNA sequence: TGTGCCAGCAGCTTTGGAGCCCAAGAGACCCAGTACTTC. It yields the protein CASSFGAQETQYF. The chain couples TRBV7-8 to TRBJ2-5; the D is unclear. This CDR3 is 13 amino acids long. Germline V gives CDR1 SGHVS, CDR2 FQNEAQ. V shed 3 bases and J shed 1 base, with 6 bases lying between them.